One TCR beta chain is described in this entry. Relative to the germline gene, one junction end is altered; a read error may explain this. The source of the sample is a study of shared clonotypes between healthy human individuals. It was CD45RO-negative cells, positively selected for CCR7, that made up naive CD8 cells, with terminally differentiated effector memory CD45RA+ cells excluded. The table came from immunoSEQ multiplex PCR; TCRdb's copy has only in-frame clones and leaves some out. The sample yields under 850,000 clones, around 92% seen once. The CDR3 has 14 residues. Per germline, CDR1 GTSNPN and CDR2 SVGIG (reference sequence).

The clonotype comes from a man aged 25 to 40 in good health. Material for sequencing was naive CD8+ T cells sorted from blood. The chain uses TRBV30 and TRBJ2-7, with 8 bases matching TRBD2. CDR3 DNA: TGCGCCGGGAGGGCGCAGCGGGACTTCTACGAGCAGTACTTC. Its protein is CAGRAQRDFYEQYF.